These T cell receptor beta chains were read from a single sample in a study of blood T cell repertoires in COVID-19. The data were produced by immunoSEQ multiplex PCR, yet TCRdb's version contains in-frame clones alone and is incomplete. The table records about 190,000 clones, 65% to 80% of them present only once. What was sequenced was peripheral blood. These receptor sequences come from a woman aged 50 to 60 with acute or convalescent COVID-19. The CDR3 runs from the conserved cysteine through the conserved F or W. The D gene is left open where the match is weak. Clone sizes are given selectively: once, few, many, or a class where the clone is expanded.

D | J | size | V | DNA | CDR3
TRBD1 | TRBJ2-5 | NA | TRBV30 | TGTGCCTGGACTCGAGGGGGACAGCCTCAAGAGACCCAGTACTTC | CAWTRGGQPQETQYF
TRBD1 | TRBJ2-5 | NA | TRBV2 | TGTGCCAGCAGTGGGACAGGTGGTGTAGGAGAGACCCAGTACTTC | CASSGTGGVGETQYF
NA | TRBJ2-3 | NA | TRBV7-2 | TGTGCCAGCAGCTTAGGTCGCGGCACTAGCACAGATACGCAGTATTTT | CASSLGRGTSTDTQYF
TRBD2 | TRBJ2-7 | NA | TRBV3-1/TRBV3-2 | TGTGCCAGCAGCCTTGGGGCTAGCGGGATCACCTACGAGCAGTACTTC | CASSLGASGITYEQYF
NA | TRBJ1-2 | NA | TRBV19 | TGTGCCAGTACGTTGGAGGTTGGGTATCGTGGCTACACCTTC | CASTLEVGYRGYTF
TRBD1 | TRBJ1-1 | NA | TRBV5-1 | TGCGCCAGCAGCTTAACAGGGGGCTTCGAAGCTTTCTTT | CASSLTGGFEAFF
NA | TRBJ2-3 | NA | TRBV24-1 | TGTGCCACCAGTGATAGTGGGGCCGCAGATACGCAGTATTTT | CATSDSGAADTQYF
NA | TRBJ1-2 | NA | TRBV24-1 | TGTGCCACCAGTGACCCACACGGGGAGGTTTATGGCTACACCTTC | CATSDPHGEVYGYTF
NA | TRBJ1-3 | NA | TRBV18 | TGTGCCAGCTCACCATCGGGGGTTGGAAACACCATATATTTT | CASSPSGVGNTIYF
NA | TRBJ1-1 | NA | TRBV6-1 | TGTGCCAGCAGTGAAGCCGACTGGCTAGGCACTGAAGCTTTCTTT | CASSEADWLGTEAFF
NA | TRBJ2-7 | few | TRBV10-3 | TGTGCCATCAGTGAGTTCCTCGAGCAGTACTTC | CAISEFLEQYF
TRBD1 | TRBJ2-7 | NA | TRBV3-1/TRBV3-2 | TGTGCCAGCAGCCTTCCCGGGACAGGGGCCTCTCTGCAGTACTTC | CASSLPGTGASLQYF
TRBD1 | TRBJ1-1 | NA | TRBV28 | TGTGCCAGCAGTTTAAAACAGGGGCCGAACACTGAAGCTTTCTTT | CASSLKQGPNTEAFF
TRBD2 | TRBJ2-1 | few | TRBV30 | TGTGCCTGGAGTGTATCGGAGCGGGAGCTCGATGAGCAGTTCTTC | CAWSVSERELDEQFF
NA | TRBJ1-4 | NA | TRBV7-9 | TGTGCCAGCAGCCCACCCGTCAGAAATGAAAAACTGTTTTTT | CASSPPVRNEKLFF
TRBD1 | TRBJ2-3 | NA | TRBV29-1 | TGCAGCGGGGGACAGGGGAGTTCAGATACGCAGTATTTT | CSGGQGSSDTQYF
TRBD2 | TRBJ2-7 | NA | TRBV19 | TGTGCCAGTAGGACCTCTAGCGGATACCCCTACGAGCAGTACTTC | CASRTSSGYPYEQYF
TRBD1 | TRBJ2-2 | NA | TRBV6-5 | TGTGCCAGCATCTTCAGGGGGCGCCATGGCGGGGAGCTGTTTTTT | CASIFRGRHGGELFF
TRBD1 | TRBJ1-3 | NA | TRBV28 | TGTGCCAGCAGTCGACAGGGCCACTCTGGAAACACCATATATTTT | CASSRQGHSGNTIYF
NA | TRBJ1-2 | once | TRBV6-5 | TGTGCCAGCAGAGACAGGATTGACTATGGCTACACCTTC | CASRDRIDYGYTF
TRBD2 | TRBJ2-1 | NA | TRBV5-1 | TGCGCCAGCAGCTTAGGCCTAGCGGAGAATGAGCAGTTCTTC | CASSLGLAENEQFF
NA | TRBJ1-2 | NA | TRBV28 | TGTGCCAGCAGACAGGCCTATGGCTACACCTTC | CASRQAYGYTF
NA | TRBJ1-5 | once | TRBV7-8 | TGTGCCAGCAGCAAGGGACGACGGGAGAATCAGCCCCAGCATTTT | CASSKGRRENQPQHF
NA | TRBJ2-3 | NA | TRBV6-5 | TGTGCCAGCAGTTTAGGGGGGAGGGCCACAGATACGCAGTATTTT | CASSLGGRATDTQYF
TRBD1 | TRBJ1-3 | NA | TRBV20-1 | TGCAGTGCTAGTAGACGACAGGGAGCGGACACCATATATTTT | CSASRRQGADTIYF
NA | TRBJ1-2 | NA | TRBV3-1/TRBV3-2 | TGTGCCAGCAGCCAACTTGCCACTCGTGGTAACTATGGCTACACCTTC | CASSQLATRGNYGYTF
TRBD1 | TRBJ1-2 | few | TRBV28 | TGTGCCAGCAGTCCGGGGATAGGACAGGGCTATGGCTACACCTTC | CASSPGIGQGYGYTF
NA | TRBJ2-1 | NA | TRBV6-1 | TGTGCCAGCAGTGACAGGGGTGTATACAATGAGCAGTTCTTC | CASSDRGVYNEQFF
TRBD2 | TRBJ2-7 | NA | TRBV25-1 | TGTGCCAGCAGTTCAATCGCCCGGACTAGCGGGAACTCCTACGAGCAGTACTTC | CASSSIARTSGNSYEQYF
NA | TRBJ2-7 | NA | TRBV5-1 | TGCGCCAGCAGCCGACAGGCTAGCTCCTACGAGCAGTACTTC | CASSRQASSYEQYF
NA | TRBJ1-2 | once | TRBV6-6 | TGTGCCAGCAGTTCCGGCTCCGGGTCTGGCTACACCTTC | CASSSGSGSGYTF
NA | TRBJ2-7 | NA | TRBV6-2/TRBV6-3 | TGTGCCAGCAGCTCAACCTCTCGGGGCGAGCAGTACTTC | CASSSTSRGEQYF
NA | TRBJ2-7 | NA | TRBV29-1 | TGCAGCGGGAGTAAAGGGAGTCGGAACGAGCAGTACTTC | CSGSKGSRNEQYF
NA | TRBJ2-7 | NA | TRBV10-2 | TGCGCCAGCAGTCTTGACTGGACTCGTTTCTACGAGCAGTACTTC | CASSLDWTRFYEQYF
NA | TRBJ1-5 | NA | TRBV19 | TGTGCCAGTAGTATCAAGACAGCTCAGGGACAGCCCCAGCATTTT | CASSIKTAQGQPQHF
NA | TRBJ1-4 | few | TRBV5-4 | TGTGCCAGCAGGGACAGAGGGAGGGGTGAGGAAAAACTGTTTTTT | CASRDRGRGEEKLFF
TRBD1 | TRBJ1-6 | NA | TRBV7-2 | TGTGCCAGCAAACTAACCGGGACAGGGGACTCACCCCTCCACTTT | CASKLTGTGDSPLHF
NA | TRBJ2-1 | NA | TRBV24-1 | TGTGCCACCAGTGATTCCCAGTTGGATGAGCAGTTCTTC | CATSDSQLDEQFF
TRBD1 | TRBJ2-1 | once | TRBV30 | TGTGCCTGGAGTGTACTCCGGGCGGGACAGGTCAATGAGCAGTTCTTC | CAWSVLRAGQVNEQFF
TRBD1 | TRBJ1-2 | NA | TRBV5-4 | TGTGCCAGCAGTCATGAACAGGGGCGTTATGGCTACACCTTC | CASSHEQGRYGYTF
NA | TRBJ1-2 | NA | TRBV6-5 | TGTGCCAGCAGTTTGCCGGGGAATGGCTACACCTTC | CASSLPGNGYTF
TRBD1 | TRBJ2-3 | NA | TRBV5-5 | TGTGCCAGCAGCCGCGTTCTAACAGGGGGCGTAACAGATACGCAGTATTTT | CASSRVLTGGVTDTQYF
NA | TRBJ1-3 | NA | TRBV10-3 | TGTGCCATCAGTCCCCAGGCGGGTACCCTATCTGGAAACACCATATATTTT | CAISPQAGTLSGNTIYF
NA | TRBJ2-2 | medium-sized | TRBV2 | TGTGCCAGCAGTGAAAGTGTGAGGTCCCGAACCGGGGAGCTGTTTTTT | CASSESVRSRTGELFF
NA | TRBJ1-4 | NA | TRBV9 | TGTGCCAGCAGCGTAGGCGCCTTTAATGAAAAACTGTTTTTT | CASSVGAFNEKLFF
NA | TRBJ1-2 | few | TRBV6-5 | TGTGCCAGCAGTTACTCGAGAGACTATGGCTACACCTTC | CASSYSRDYGYTF
TRBD1 | TRBJ2-3 | NA | TRBV10-1 | TGCGCCAGCAGTGACAGTGGGACAGGAGCAGCAGATACGCAGTATTTT | CASSDSGTGAADTQYF
TRBD1 | TRBJ2-6 | NA | TRBV9 | TGTGCCAGCAGCGCGACAGGGACGGTCGGGGCCAACGTCCTGACTTTC | CASSATGTVGANVLTF
TRBD2 | TRBJ2-3 | NA | TRBV7-2 | TGTGCCAGCAGCTCAGCACCCCTAGCGGGCCGCACAGATACGCAGTATTTT | CASSSAPLAGRTDTQYF
TRBD1 | TRBJ1-2 | NA | TRBV4-3 | TGCGCCAGCAGCCAAGATCCAGGGGGTGCTAACTATGGCTACACCTTC | CASSQDPGGANYGYTF
TRBD1 | TRBJ2-2 | NA | TRBV7-6 | TGTGCCAGCAGCGCCCCGACAGGGGGCTTCGGGGAGCTGTTTTTT | CASSAPTGGFGELFF
NA | TRBJ2-1 | once | TRBV5-5 | TGTGCCAGCACCGGGTACAATGAGCAGTTCTTC | CASTGYNEQFF
TRBD1 | TRBJ1-2 | NA | TRBV19 | TGTGCCAGTACCACCGTGGACAGGTCACACTATGGCTACACCTTC | CASTTVDRSHYGYTF
TRBD1 | TRBJ1-2 | few | TRBV19 | TGTGCCAGTAGTGTCGACAGGGTATGGGGTGGCTACACCTTC | CASSVDRVWGGYTF
TRBD2 | TRBJ2-3 | NA | TRBV5-4 | TGTGCCAGCAGGTTTGGAGCGGGGGGGCTAGATACGCAGTATTTT | CASRFGAGGLDTQYF
NA | TRBJ2-7 | NA | TRBV7-9 | TGTGCCAGCAGCTTTTCAGGGGGGCGCTACAGCTCCTACGAGCAGTACTTC | CASSFSGGRYSSYEQYF
NA | TRBJ2-7 | NA | TRBV19 | TGTGCCAGTAGTATAGTGGGGACACCCTCCTACGAGCAGTACTTC | CASSIVGTPSYEQYF
NA | TRBJ1-5 | NA | TRBV18 | TGTGCCAGCTCACCGGCATCCGATCAGCCCCAGCATTTT | CASSPASDQPQHF
NA | TRBJ1-1 | once | TRBV28 | TGTGCCAGCATGATCAGGGGCACTGAAGCTTTCTTT | CASMIRGTEAFF
TRBD1 | TRBJ2-3 | NA | TRBV29-1 | TGCAGCGTTGAAGATCCTCGACAGGGGGCAAGCGCAGATACGCAGTATTTT | CSVEDPRQGASADTQYF